Listed below are T cell receptor beta chains from one sample, sequenced in a study of cytomegalovirus exposure and HLA in healthy donors. This table comes from immunoSEQ multiplex PCR, and its TCRdb copy is limited to in-frame clones, with some not included. The data show approximately 160,000 clones, roughly 79% seen once. The specimen was PBMCs. Receptors originate from a middle-aged woman in good health and CMV-seropositive. CDR3s include the opening cysteine and the closing phenylalanine or tryptophan. A D gene is named only where the DNA matches it firmly. The size field is filled for only some rows; it gives once, few, many or a size class.

j_gene | d_gene | abundance | v_gene | CDR3aa | CDR3nt
TRBJ2-7 | NA | NA | TRBV7-2 | CASSPTKYEQYF | TGTGCCAGCAGCCCTACCAAATACGAGCAGTACTTC
TRBJ2-7 | TRBD1 | NA | TRBV4-2 | CASSLSQTGAYEQYF | TGTGCCAGCAGCCTCAGTCAGACAGGGGCCTACGAGCAGTACTTC
TRBJ2-1 | NA | once | TRBV19 | CASSMTSYNEQFF | TGTGCCAGTAGTATGACATCCTACAATGAGCAGTTCTTC
TRBJ2-7 | TRBD1 | NA | TRBV5-1 | CASSIGTPPGQLTYEQYF | TGCGCCAGCAGCATCGGAACCCCCCCGGGACAGTTAACATACGAGCAGTACTTC
TRBJ2-3 | NA | NA | TRBV6-4 | CASSPLAGGTDTQYF | TGTGCCAGCAGTCCCCTCGCTGGGGGGACAGATACGCAGTATTTT
TRBJ1-2 | NA | few | TRBV4-1 | CASSPSTDYYGYTF | TGCGCCAGCAGCCCCTCGACAGACTACTATGGCTACACCTTC
TRBJ2-4 | NA | NA | TRBV30 | CAWSVQGRKNIQYF | TGTGCCTGGAGTGTACAGGGACGGAAAAACATTCAGTACTTC
TRBJ2-5 | TRBD2 | NA | TRBV15 | CATSRDAAPSAGGQETQYF | TGTGCCACCAGCAGAGATGCGGCCCCTTCCGCGGGGGGACAAGAGACCCAGTACTTC
TRBJ2-1 | TRBD2 | few | TRBV7-2 | CASSWTGLAGDNEQFF | TGTGCCAGCAGCTGGACGGGACTAGCGGGGGACAATGAGCAGTTCTTC
TRBJ1-1 | NA | few | TRBV11-1 | CASRKTTGRDTEAFF | TGTGCCAGCAGGAAGACTACAGGGAGGGACACTGAAGCTTTCTTT
TRBJ2-1 | TRBD2 | NA | TRBV9 | CASSAPGTSGYSSYNEQFF | TGTGCCAGCAGCGCCCCCGGGACTAGCGGGTATAGCTCCTACAATGAGCAGTTCTTC
TRBJ1-2 | TRBD1 | NA | TRBV4-1 | CASSPGQPYGYTF | TGCGCCAGCAGCCCGGGACAGCCCTATGGCTACACCTTC
TRBJ1-6 | NA | NA | TRBV4-1 | CASSQEYPSSPLHF | TGCGCCAGCAGCCAAGAGTATCCGTCTTCACCCCTCCACTTT
TRBJ1-1 | TRBD1 | NA | TRBV2 | CASSGDRFGSEAFF | TGTGCCAGCAGTGGGGACAGGTTCGGGTCTGAAGCTTTCTTT
TRBJ2-3 | TRBD2 | once | TRBV19 | CASRAPGLATDTQYF | TGTGCCAGTAGGGCCCCGGGACTAGCGACAGATACGCAGTATTTT
TRBJ2-2 | NA | NA | TRBV11-2 | CASSGESPGELFF | TGTGCCAGCAGCGGAGAGTCGCCCGGGGAGCTGTTTTTT
TRBJ1-5 | NA | few | TRBV6-5 | CASRTDWPQHF | TGTGCCAGCAGAACAGATTGGCCCCAGCATTTT
TRBJ2-1 | NA | NA | TRBV7-3 | CASSLARGSYNEQFF | TGTGCCAGCAGCCTTGCCAGGGGCTCCTACAATGAGCAGTTCTTC
TRBJ1-1 | NA | few | TRBV2 | CASSGGALNTEAFF | TGTGCCAGCAGTGGTGGGGCGCTGAACACTGAAGCTTTCTTT
TRBJ2-1 | NA | NA | TRBV9 | CASSVGTGWAREDYNEQFF | TGTGCCAGCAGCGTAGGCACAGGGTGGGCCAGGGAAGACTACAATGAGCAGTTCTTC
TRBJ1-2 | TRBD1 | NA | TRBV6-6 | CASSYLGGEGYTF | TGTGCCAGCAGTTATTTAGGGGGCGAAGGCTACACCTTC
TRBJ1-2 | NA | NA | TRBV5-1 | CASSLALSRVKYGYTF | TGCGCCAGCAGCTTGGCTCTGAGCAGGGTTAAATATGGCTACACCTTC
TRBJ2-3 | NA | NA | TRBV13 | CASSPGRGLPSTDTQYF | TGTGCCAGCAGCCCCGGTCGGGGACTCCCGAGCACAGATACGCAGTATTTT
TRBJ2-1 | NA | NA | TRBV6-1 | CASSDRPEPRVF | TGTGCCAGCAGTGACCGTCCGGAACCTCGGGTCTTC
TRBJ2-1 | TRBD2 | NA | TRBV19 | CASNPRTSGQRVEQFF | TGTGCCAGTAACCCAAGAACTAGCGGACAAAGGGTTGAGCAGTTCTTC
TRBJ1-1 | NA | NA | TRBV7-9 | CASSLEQNTEAFF | TGTGCCAGCAGCTTAGAGCAGAACACTGAAGCTTTCTTT
TRBJ2-2 | NA | NA | TRBV6-5 | CASSYWGGAPGELFF | TGTGCCAGCAGTTACTGGGGCGGGGCGCCCGGGGAGCTGTTTTTT
TRBJ1-2 | TRBD1 | few | TRBV13 | CASSLGGRGRTTYGYTF | TGTGCCAGCAGCTTAGGCGGCAGGGGGCGGACGACCTATGGCTACACCTTC
TRBJ2-7 | NA | NA | TRBV4-1 | CASSQSWGRVGYEQYF | TGCGCCAGCAGCCAATCCTGGGGCCGGGTAGGGTACGAGCAGTACTTC